This T cell receptor (beta chain) comes out of a study of T cells after posttransplantation cyclophosphamide. Study results and caveats: Later blood repertoires were often dominated by clones from the donor CD8+ memory compartment. After PTCy, TRB diversity resembled that of CNI/methotrexate controls. Blood and skin or GI T cell repertoires showed limited TRB overlap.

A remark on this clone: Its cognate antigen is unknown.

Sequencing was performed with immunoSEQ multiplex PCR; in TCRdb, only in-frame clones are kept and a portion is missing. The repertoire consists of 650 or so clones, with around 81% occurring once and the leading ten covering less than 35%. There are 14 residues in the CDR3. CDR1 is LNHNV, CDR2 YYDKDF, per germline (reference sequence). The germline V and J ends were trimmed by 5 bases and 3 bases, with 11 bases remaining between them. This related bone marrow graft donor gave peripheral blood on the day of marrow donation. The genes are TRBV15 and TRBJ2-1; D may be TRBD1 (6 bases). This sequence was found in a man in his forties or fifties in good health, CMV-negative, and a related stem cell transplant donor. The sequencing sample was made of memory CD8+ T cells sorted from blood. DNA for the CDR3: TGTGCCACCAGCTGGGCAGGGGACTACAATGAGCAGTTCTTC. This codes for CATSWAGDYNEQFF.